These T cell receptor beta chains were read from a single sample in a study of blood T cell repertoires in COVID-19. Assay used: immunoSEQ multiplex PCR; TCRdb lists only in-frame clones, some missing. Of about 90,000 clones listed, 91% are singletons. Input material: peripheral blood. The receptors were gathered from a human donor with active COVID-19. The donor label of this sample is uncertain. Both conserved end residues are part of each CDR3. Each record gives: CDR3 protein, J gene, CDR3 length, V gene.

CDR3aa: CASSEFPQSGYTF; j_gene: TRBJ1-2; len: 13; v_gene: TRBV2
CDR3aa: CASSIRVGETGGQFF; j_gene: TRBJ2-1; len: 15; v_gene: TRBV5-1
CDR3aa: CASSLSGDNSNQPQHF; j_gene: TRBJ1-5; len: 16; v_gene: TRBV28
CDR3aa: CASSVAGLNEQFF; j_gene: TRBJ2-1; len: 13; v_gene: TRBV9
CDR3aa: CASSLSGGLRNQSQHF; j_gene: TRBJ1-5; len: 16; v_gene: TRBV27
CDR3aa: CASGGEANTEAFF; j_gene: TRBJ1-1; len: 13; v_gene: TRBV2
CDR3aa: CASSIWQRSGANVLTF; j_gene: TRBJ2-6; len: 16; v_gene: TRBV19
CDR3aa: CASRTGAGDEKLFF; j_gene: TRBJ1-4; len: 14; v_gene: TRBV6-5
CDR3aa: CASSLGVKGAEAFF; j_gene: TRBJ1-1; len: 14; v_gene: TRBV7-9
CDR3aa: CASSPRDLNTEAFF; j_gene: TRBJ1-1; len: 14; v_gene: TRBV9
CDR3aa: CASSDGLAGAGELFF; j_gene: TRBJ2-2; len: 15; v_gene: TRBV6-1
CDR3aa: CASSVGREGDTQYF; j_gene: TRBJ2-3; len: 14; v_gene: TRBV9
CDR3aa: CASKEEQGPYGYTF; j_gene: TRBJ1-2; len: 14; v_gene: TRBV2
CDR3aa: CASSLSGVGETQYF; j_gene: TRBJ2-5; len: 14; v_gene: TRBV5-1
CDR3aa: CASSDVGTGVSGYTF; j_gene: TRBJ1-2; len: 15; v_gene: TRBV6-1
CDR3aa: CATSDAQVTGELFF; j_gene: TRBJ2-2; len: 14; v_gene: TRBV24-1
CDR3aa: CASSPGLWQWELFF; j_gene: TRBJ2-2; len: 14; v_gene: TRBV6-5
CDR3aa: CASTPGTGGETQYF; j_gene: TRBJ2-5; len: 14; v_gene: TRBV5-1
CDR3aa: CASSVEAGASSYNEQFF; j_gene: TRBJ2-1; len: 17; v_gene: TRBV9
CDR3aa: CASSAGTEYNEQFF; j_gene: TRBJ2-1; len: 14; v_gene: TRBV9
CDR3aa: CATSDPRQAGGLGEQFF; j_gene: TRBJ2-1; len: 17; v_gene: TRBV24-1
CDR3aa: CASSFGSGGAETQYF; j_gene: TRBJ2-5; len: 15; v_gene: TRBV7-2
CDR3aa: CASSTGTGRGYTF; j_gene: TRBJ1-2; len: 13; v_gene: TRBV6-5
CDR3aa: CASSSPGQGAYEQYF; j_gene: TRBJ2-7; len: 15; v_gene: TRBV13
CDR3aa: CASSRQGINYGYTF; j_gene: TRBJ1-2; len: 14; v_gene: TRBV5-5
CDR3aa: CASSSPRSGVSTDTQYF; j_gene: TRBJ2-3; len: 17; v_gene: TRBV6-2/TRBV6-3
CDR3aa: CASSFTGLAIYEQYF; j_gene: TRBJ2-7; len: 15; v_gene: TRBV2
CDR3aa: CASSFRAAGDPNTGELFF; j_gene: TRBJ2-2; len: 18; v_gene: TRBV5-1
CDR3aa: CASSLIETEFPLHF; j_gene: TRBJ1-6; len: 14; v_gene: TRBV5-6
CDR3aa: CASRGGQGINEQYF; j_gene: TRBJ2-7; len: 14; v_gene: TRBV2
CDR3aa: CASSIVGAEQYF; j_gene: TRBJ2-7; len: 12; v_gene: TRBV19
CDR3aa: CASSSYGSGNQPQHF; j_gene: TRBJ1-5; len: 15; v_gene: TRBV27
CDR3aa: CASSSGQKNYEQYF; j_gene: TRBJ2-7; len: 14; v_gene: TRBV2
CDR3aa: CASSLNTGTGQDGYTF; j_gene: TRBJ1-2; len: 16; v_gene: TRBV16
CDR3aa: CASSRDGGNYGYTF; j_gene: TRBJ1-2; len: 14; v_gene: TRBV5-6
CDR3aa: CASSLGQAVFGELFF; j_gene: TRBJ2-2; len: 15; v_gene: TRBV5-1
CDR3aa: CASDFGGAEQYF; j_gene: TRBJ2-7; len: 12; v_gene: TRBV2
CDR3aa: CVSSQEGDRGYEQYF; j_gene: TRBJ2-7; len: 15; v_gene: TRBV4-1
CDR3aa: CASSIGTSGEDTQYF; j_gene: TRBJ2-3; len: 15; v_gene: TRBV27
CDR3aa: CASSPRQTGANLYF; j_gene: TRBJ2-4; len: 14; v_gene: TRBV18
CDR3aa: CAIENQGARTGELFF; j_gene: TRBJ2-2; len: 15; v_gene: TRBV5-4
CDR3aa: CASSLSHPVQPQHF; j_gene: TRBJ1-5; len: 14; v_gene: TRBV6-5
CDR3aa: CASSQRTGIEAFF; j_gene: TRBJ1-1; len: 13; v_gene: TRBV4-2
CDR3aa: CASSREGGTDTQYF; j_gene: TRBJ2-3; len: 14; v_gene: TRBV11-2
CDR3aa: CASSQGAWGGEQFF; j_gene: TRBJ2-1; len: 14; v_gene: TRBV4-1
CDR3aa: CASSLIGQVTGSYEQYF; j_gene: TRBJ2-7; len: 17; v_gene: TRBV19
CDR3aa: CASSYPAPGGTQPQHF; j_gene: TRBJ1-5; len: 16; v_gene: TRBV6-6
CDR3aa: CASKQDRTNEKLFF; j_gene: TRBJ1-4; len: 14; v_gene: TRBV2
CDR3aa: CASSSGLAGVNEQFF; j_gene: TRBJ2-1; len: 15; v_gene: TRBV7-2
CDR3aa: CASSVARAGELFF; j_gene: TRBJ2-2; len: 13; v_gene: TRBV9
CDR3aa: CASSPKGQGNYEQYF; j_gene: TRBJ2-7; len: 15; v_gene: TRBV5-8
CDR3aa: CASSEGQVGNIQYF; j_gene: TRBJ2-4; len: 14; v_gene: TRBV27
CDR3aa: CASSPHPGGVSPKSNQPQHF; j_gene: TRBJ1-5; len: 20; v_gene: TRBV18
CDR3aa: CASSERGLDGYTF; j_gene: TRBJ1-2; len: 13; v_gene: TRBV9
CDR3aa: CASSYLGQGGSPLHF; j_gene: TRBJ1-6; len: 15; v_gene: TRBV6-6
CDR3aa: CASSPPLAQGSEQYF; j_gene: TRBJ2-7; len: 15; v_gene: TRBV7-9
CDR3aa: CASSQERRVRDHRPQHF; j_gene: TRBJ1-5; len: 17; v_gene: TRBV4-2
CDR3aa: CASSYSRDSNQPQHF; j_gene: TRBJ1-5; len: 15; v_gene: TRBV6-5
CDR3aa: CASSSRGRSNQPQHF; j_gene: TRBJ1-5; len: 15; v_gene: TRBV19
CDR3aa: CASSQRAEAFF; j_gene: TRBJ1-1; len: 11; v_gene: TRBV2